This record concerns one TCR beta chain sequence. Clones were read by immunoSEQ multiplex PCR, and TCRdb kept only the in-frame ones, dropping some. The sample has about 170,000 clones, approximately 93% seen once. This record belongs to a study of T cell responses to AZD1222 COVID-19 vaccine. CDR3 length: 12 amino acids. The V gene lost 5 bases and the J gene lost 9 bases, with 12 bases spanning the gap. Germline V gives CDR1 MNHEY, CDR2 SMNVEV (reference sequence). The rearrangement joins TRBV27 to TRBJ2-3, with D maybe TRBD2 (5 bases). The sequence came from an adult in good health. The sample here was peripheral blood, taken on day 0 of AZD1222 vaccination. DNA of the CDR3: TGTGCCAGCAGTCTCGGACTTGGGACGCAGTATTTT. Residues: CASSLGLGTQYF.